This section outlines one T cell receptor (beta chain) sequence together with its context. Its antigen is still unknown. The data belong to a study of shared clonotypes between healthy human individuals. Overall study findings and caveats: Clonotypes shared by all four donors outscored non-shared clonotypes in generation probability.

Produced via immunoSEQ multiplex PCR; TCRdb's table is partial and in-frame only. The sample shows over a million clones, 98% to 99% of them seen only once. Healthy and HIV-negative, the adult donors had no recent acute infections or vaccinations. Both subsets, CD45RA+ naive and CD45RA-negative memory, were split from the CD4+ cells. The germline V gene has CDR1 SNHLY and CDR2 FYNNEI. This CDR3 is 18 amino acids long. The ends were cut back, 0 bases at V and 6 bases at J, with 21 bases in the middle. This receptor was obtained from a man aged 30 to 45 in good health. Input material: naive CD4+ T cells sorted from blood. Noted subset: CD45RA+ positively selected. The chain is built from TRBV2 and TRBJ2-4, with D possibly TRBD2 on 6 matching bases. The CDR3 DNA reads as TGTGCCAGCAGTGAAGCGGGGGGAACAGGACCTCGTCCAAACATTCAGTACTTC. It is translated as CASSEAGGTGPRPNIQYF.